This T cell receptor beta chain was retrieved from a study of T-cell memory formation after mild COVID-19. Germline loops: CDR1 DFQATT, CDR2 SNEGSKA (reference sequence). CDR3 length: 12 residues. J lost 4 bases, V lost 5 bases, and 1 base had no gene match. This clonotype has just a few counts. TCRdb re-called the 5' RACE reads through MiXCR, storing one row per CDR3 protein. The sample carries around 450,000 distinct CDR3 sequences, roughly 24% recorded once. The chain carries TRBV20-1 and TRBJ2-3, with 9 bases lining up with TRBD2. The TCR was taken from an adult woman who had mild COVID-19 (a few samples of this study predate the infection). Cell type and time point are not known. The sample was PBMCs or a T cell subset sorted from them (not recorded which). The CDR3 region has the DNA TGCAGTGCTCGGACTAGCGCAGATACGCAGTATTTT. Amino acids: CSARTSADTQYF.